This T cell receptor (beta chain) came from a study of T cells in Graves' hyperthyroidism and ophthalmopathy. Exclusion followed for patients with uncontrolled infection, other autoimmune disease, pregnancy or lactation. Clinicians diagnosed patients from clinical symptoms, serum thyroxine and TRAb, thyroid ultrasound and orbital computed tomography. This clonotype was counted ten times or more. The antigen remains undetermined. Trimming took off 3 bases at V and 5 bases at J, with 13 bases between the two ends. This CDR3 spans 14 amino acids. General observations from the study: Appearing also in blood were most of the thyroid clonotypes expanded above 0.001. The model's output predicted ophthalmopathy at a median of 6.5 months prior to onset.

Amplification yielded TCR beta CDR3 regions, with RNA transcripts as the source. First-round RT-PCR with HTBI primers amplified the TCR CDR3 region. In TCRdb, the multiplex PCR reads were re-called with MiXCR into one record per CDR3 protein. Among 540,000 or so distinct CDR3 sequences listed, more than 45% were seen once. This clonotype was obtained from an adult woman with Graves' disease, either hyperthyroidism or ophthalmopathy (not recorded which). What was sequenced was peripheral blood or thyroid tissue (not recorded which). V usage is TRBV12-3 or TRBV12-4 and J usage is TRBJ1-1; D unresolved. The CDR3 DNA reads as TGTGCCAGCAGTTTGGAACCCAGTCTGACTGAAGCTTTCTTT. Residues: CASSLEPSLTEAFF.